This T cell receptor (beta chain) comes out of a study of immune heterogeneity within non-small cell lung tumors. In its sample, this clonotype ranks as medium-sized. Its antigen is undetermined. Per sample, 600 ng of bulk tumor genomic DNA was the template used. Several far-apart biopsies were taken per primary tumor during surgery. Enrolled individuals presented with untreated, newly diagnosed non-small cell lung cancer and received curative surgery. For the TCR beta CDR3, multiplex PCR with 32 V and 13 J primers performed the amplification. TCRdb re-called the multiplex PCR reads through MiXCR, storing one row per CDR3 protein. The sample includes roughly 5,000 distinct CDR3 sequences, 35% to 45% of them seen just once. Findings and limits, study-wide: Largely different high-frequency T-cell receptor beta clonotypes were found between individual patients. Dominant CDR3 beta clonotypes repeated across a patient's tumor loci, while different loci held unique high-frequency clones. Although only moderate, the correlation of local T-cell clonality with local tumor mutational burden was significant (R 0.3 to 0.4).

The CDR3 has 14 residues. V dropped 6 bases and J dropped 8; count of bases not matched to a gene: 10. Germline loops: CDR1 MNHEY, CDR2 SMNVEV (reference sequence). This clonotype was sampled from a woman aged 45 to 65 with non-small cell lung cancer. This chain joins TRBV27 and TRBJ1-2, with 9 bases identical to TRBD1. The sequenced sample was lung tumor tissue. CDR3 DNA: TGTGCCAGCAGGATGAGGGACAGGGTCGGAGGCTACACCTTC. Protein: CASRMRDRVGGYTF.